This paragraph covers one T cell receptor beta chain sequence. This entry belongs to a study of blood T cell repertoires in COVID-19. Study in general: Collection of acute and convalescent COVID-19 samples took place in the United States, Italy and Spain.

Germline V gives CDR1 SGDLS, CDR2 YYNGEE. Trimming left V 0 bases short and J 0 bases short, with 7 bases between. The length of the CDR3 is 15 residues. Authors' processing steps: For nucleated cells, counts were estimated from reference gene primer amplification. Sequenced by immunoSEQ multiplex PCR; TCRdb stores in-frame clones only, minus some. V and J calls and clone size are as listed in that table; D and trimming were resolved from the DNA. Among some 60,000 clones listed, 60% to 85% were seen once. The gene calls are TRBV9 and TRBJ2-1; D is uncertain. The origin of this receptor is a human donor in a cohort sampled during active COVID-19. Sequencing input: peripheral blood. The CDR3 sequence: CASSVGGASYNEQFF. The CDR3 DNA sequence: TGTGCCAGCAGCGTAGGCGGCGCCTCCTACAATGAGCAGTTCTTC.